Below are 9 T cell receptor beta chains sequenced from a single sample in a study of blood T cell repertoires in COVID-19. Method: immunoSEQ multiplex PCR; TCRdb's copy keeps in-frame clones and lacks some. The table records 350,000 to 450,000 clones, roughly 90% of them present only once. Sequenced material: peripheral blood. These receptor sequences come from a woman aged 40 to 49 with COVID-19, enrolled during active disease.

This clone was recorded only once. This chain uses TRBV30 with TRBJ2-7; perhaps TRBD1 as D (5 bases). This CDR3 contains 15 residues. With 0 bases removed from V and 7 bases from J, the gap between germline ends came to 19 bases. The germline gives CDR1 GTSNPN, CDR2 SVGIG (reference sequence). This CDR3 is CAWSVLGPLGREQYF. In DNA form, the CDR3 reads TGTGCCTGGAGTGTACTGGGGCCGCTGGGAAGGGAGCAGTACTTC.

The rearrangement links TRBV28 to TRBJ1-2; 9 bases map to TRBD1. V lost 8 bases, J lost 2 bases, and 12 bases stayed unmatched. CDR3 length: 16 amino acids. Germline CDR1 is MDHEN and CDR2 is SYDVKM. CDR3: CASSIPGTGKNYGYTF. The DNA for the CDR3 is TGTGCCAGCTCAATCCCCGGGACAGGGAAGAACTATGGCTACACCTTC.

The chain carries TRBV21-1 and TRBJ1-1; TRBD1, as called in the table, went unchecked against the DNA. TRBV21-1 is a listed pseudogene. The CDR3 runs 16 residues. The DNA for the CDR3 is TGTGCCAGCAGCAAAGTCGACAGGACTCTGAACACTGAAGCTTTCTTT. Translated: CASSKVDRTLNTEAFF.

The CDR3 loop is CASSQDRGKSAAYEQYF. DNA for the CDR3: TGTGCCAGCAGCCAAGATCGAGGTAAAAGCGCCGCCTACGAGCAGTACTTC. The chain recombines TRBV3-1 (or the pseudogene TRBV3-2) with TRBJ2-7; D call uncertain. The CDR3 spans 17 residues. The V end lost 0 bases, the J end lost 2 bases, and 17 bases lay between the germline ends. Germline CDR1 is LGHDT and CDR2 is YNNKEL (reference sequence).

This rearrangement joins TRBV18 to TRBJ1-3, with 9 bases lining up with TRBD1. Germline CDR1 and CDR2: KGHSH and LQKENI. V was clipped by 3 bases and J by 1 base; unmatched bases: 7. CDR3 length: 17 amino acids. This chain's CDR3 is CASSPFGTGNSGNTIYF. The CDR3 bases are TGTGCCAGCTCACCTTTCGGGACAGGGAATTCTGGAAACACCATATATTTT.

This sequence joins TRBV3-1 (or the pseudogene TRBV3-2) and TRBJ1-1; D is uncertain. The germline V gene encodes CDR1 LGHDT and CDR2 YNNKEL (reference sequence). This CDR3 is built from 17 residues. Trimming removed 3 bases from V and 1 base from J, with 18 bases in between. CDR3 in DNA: TGTGCCAGCAGCCACCTACCAGGCCGGGGAAGGAACACTGAAGCTTTCTTT. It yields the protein CASSHLPGRGRNTEAFF.

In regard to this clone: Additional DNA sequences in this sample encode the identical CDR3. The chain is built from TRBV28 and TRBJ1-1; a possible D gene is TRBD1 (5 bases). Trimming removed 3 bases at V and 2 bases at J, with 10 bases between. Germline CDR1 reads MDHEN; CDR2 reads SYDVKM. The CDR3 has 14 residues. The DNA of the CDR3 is TGTGCCAGCAGTTTTGGAGGGGCAAACACTGAAGCTTTCTTT. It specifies CASSFGGANTEAFF.

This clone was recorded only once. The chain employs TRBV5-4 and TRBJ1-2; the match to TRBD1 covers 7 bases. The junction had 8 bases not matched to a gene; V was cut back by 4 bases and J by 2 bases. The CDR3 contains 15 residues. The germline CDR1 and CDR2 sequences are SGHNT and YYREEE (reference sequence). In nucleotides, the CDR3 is TGTGCCAGCAGCGCTCTTACAGGGGCCAACTATGGCTACACCTTC. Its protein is CASSALTGANYGYTF.

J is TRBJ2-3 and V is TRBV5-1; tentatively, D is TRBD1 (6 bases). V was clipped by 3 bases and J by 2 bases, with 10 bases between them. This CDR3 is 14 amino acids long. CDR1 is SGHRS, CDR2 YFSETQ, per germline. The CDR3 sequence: CASSSGQLTDTQYF. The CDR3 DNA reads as TGCGCCAGCAGCTCCGGACAGCTCACAGATACGCAGTATTTT.